This T cell receptor beta chain originates from a study of blood T cell repertoires in COVID-19. Study background: Some COVID-19 samples were acute and others convalescent; all came from the United States, Italy and Spain.

Germline V gene lookup returns CDR1 SGHTA and CDR2 FQGNSA. This CDR3 contains 16 residues. The ends lost 5 bases at V and 6 bases at J; junction bases unmatched: 16. The data were produced by immunoSEQ multiplex PCR, yet TCRdb's version contains in-frame clones alone and is incomplete. The data hold approximately 83,000 clones, with roughly 80% observed a single time. The J gene is TRBJ2-7, the V gene TRBV7-2; 7 bases map to TRBD2. The sequenced sample was peripheral blood. This TCR was sampled from a man aged 50-59 years with acute or convalescent COVID-19. In DNA form, the CDR3 reads TGTGCCAGCAGCCCAAGGTTCGGAGCGGGACGGGGCGAGCAGTACTTC. Translation gives CASSPRFGAGRGEQYF.